This T cell receptor (beta chain) came from a study of regulatory T cells in long-lasting Graves disease (TCRdb year 2021). General notes on the study: Persistent Graves' disease meant more than 5 years of antithyroid drug treatment with TSH receptor autoantibodies that stayed positive. Persistent Graves' disease patients were compared with newly diagnosed Graves' disease patients by peripheral blood TCR sequencing and RNA sequencing. The study was conducted in China and was registered as a clinical trial. TCR sequencing covered 13 persistent and 20 or so newly diagnosed Graves' disease patients, about 35 samples in total. Antithyroid drugs had been taken for 8.5 to 12 years on average by persistent Graves' disease patients in the clinical cohort.

Taken with the paper, the label for time point translates to: persistent/refractory GD, antithyroid drugs over 5 years with positive TRAb. RNA was extracted from PBMCs in TRIzol for both TCR sequencing and RNA sequencing. The diagnosis of Graves' disease was made according to American Thyroid Association guidelines. Patients were recruited from an endocrinology department in Xi'an, China. Each patient gave 8.5 to 9.5 milliliters of peripheral blood, collected in an EDTA anticoagulant tube. Ficoll Paque Plus density gradient separation was used to isolate PBMCs, and no further T cell sorting was done. An Agilent 2100 Bioanalyzer and agarose gel were used to check RNA quality, while a NanoDrop 2000 measured RNA concentration. The CDR3 sequence holds 11 residues, the cysteine and phenylalanine included. Only the CDR3 portion is preserved as DNA: 33 bases, with reading frame beginning at the first base. CDR1 and CDR2, per the germline V gene (reference sequence), are LNHDA and SQIVND. Between the V and J ends, shortened by 10 bases and 6 bases respectively, the junction contains 12 bases.

The protocol used for the library was multiplex PCR. Sequencing relied on an Illumina HiSeq 4000. TCR beta libraries were built with iRepertoire HTBI primers and Arm-PCR amplification of CDR3 regions. PCR products were gel purified before sequencing. The authors' pipeline ran thus. Gene usage analysis of CDR3 amino acid clonotypes relied on the 62 TRBV and about 13 TRBJ segments identified across samples. Filtered high-quality paired reads were merged into contigs using COPE and FqMerger. BLAST was used to align contigs to IMGT TRBV, TRBD and TRBJ reference genes, and CDR3 was defined according to IMGT. Clonotypes above 0.1% frequency were classified as highly expanded clones. Shannon entropy was used to measure repertoire diversity, and the Gini coefficient was used to measure V-J evenness. Public clonotypes were defined as clonotypes shared by more than one individual. TCRdb reprocessing: public reads trimmed at Q25 with fastp, clones called with MiXCR, in-frame beta chains kept. One record per CDR3 amino acid sequence lists the most common genes and DNA. These V and J calls rely on TCRdb rather than the paper's analysis. For this sample the table gives around 400,000 distinct CDR3 sequences, of which around a quarter were detected only once. The ten largest account for roughly 26% of the sample.

Concerning this clonotype: Its antigen is unknown. One base away there is no much larger clone; base qualities are not given.

Broad study findings and their caveats: Persistent disease showed preferential use of TRBV28, TRBJ1-2 and TRBJ2-5, whereas newly diagnosed disease favored TRBV20-1 and TRBJ2-1. Because the primary lesion, thyroid tissue, could not be accessed, the study looked at peripheral blood alone. Compared with newly diagnosed patients, persistent Graves' disease patients had lower TCR Shannon entropy and fewer highly expanded clones, which suggests clonal expansion. Persistent patients shared more public clonotypes among themselves (around 3,000) than newly diagnosed patients did (about 900). Only the TCR beta chain was sequenced and analyzed. The authors acknowledged the small sample size as a limitation that may reduce accuracy.

The source of this sequence is a female donor with Graves disease. The sample consisted of peripheral blood mononuclear cells (PBMCs), taken when the disease was refractory, from a patient treated with antithyroid drugs. The chain is made from TRBV19 and TRBJ1-1; D gene: possibly TRBD1, on 5 matching bases. The sequence in DNA is TGTGCCACTGTGCGGGGGGCTGAAGCTTTCTTT. Its amino acids are CATVRGAEAFF.